One T cell receptor (beta chain) is described in this entry. Antigen unknown. Germline assignment: CDR1 KGHSY and CDR2 FQNENV. V dropped 0 bases and J dropped 1 base, with 6 bases sitting between them. The CDR3 is 14 amino acids. This entry belongs to a study of shared clonotypes between healthy human individuals. Study overall: Used for every donor were three CD4 naive, three CD4 memory, two CD8 naive and one CD8 memory plate. Study-wide results and caveats: Naive subsets typically showed greater estimated richness than memory subsets.

The data were produced by immunoSEQ multiplex PCR, yet TCRdb's version contains in-frame clones alone and is incomplete. The sample has about 1,900,000 clones, roughly 95% seen once. As defined, naive CD8 cells were CD45RO-negative and positively selected for CCR7, with terminally differentiated effector memory CD45RA+ cells excluded. Source material: naive CD8+ T cells sorted from blood. This sequence originates from a man between 18 and 35 years old in good health. This chain uses TRBV16 with TRBJ1-1, with D unresolved. CDR3 amino acids: CASSQSTENTEAFF. The CDR3 DNA follows: TGTGCCAGCAGCCAATCTACAGAGAACACTGAAGCTTTCTTT.